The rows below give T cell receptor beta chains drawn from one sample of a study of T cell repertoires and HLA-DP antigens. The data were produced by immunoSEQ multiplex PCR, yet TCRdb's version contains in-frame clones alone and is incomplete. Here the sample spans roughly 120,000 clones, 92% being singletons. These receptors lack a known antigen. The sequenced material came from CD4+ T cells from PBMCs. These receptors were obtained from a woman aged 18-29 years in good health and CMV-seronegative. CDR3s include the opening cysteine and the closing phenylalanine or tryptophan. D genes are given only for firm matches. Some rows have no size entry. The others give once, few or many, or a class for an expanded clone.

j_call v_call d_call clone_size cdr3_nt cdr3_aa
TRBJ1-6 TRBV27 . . TGTGCCAGCAGTGCTTTTACAGGGCTTAATTCACCCCTCCACTTT CASSAFTGLNSPLHF
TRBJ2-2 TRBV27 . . TGTGCCAGCTGGAGTACCTGGAACACCGGGGAGCTGTTTTTT CASWSTWNTGELFF
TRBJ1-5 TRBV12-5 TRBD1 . TGTGCTAGCTCACAAGGGGGCCCAAGGGCGCCCCAGCATTTT CASSQGGPRAPQHF
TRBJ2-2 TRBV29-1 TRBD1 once TGCAGCGCCCCACGGAGTGGGACAGGGTCGAACACCGGGGAGCTGTTTTTT CSAPRSGTGSNTGELFF
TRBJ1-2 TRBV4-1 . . TGCGCCAGCAGCCAACCCTACGATATTAACTATGGCTACACCTTC CASSQPYDINYGYTF
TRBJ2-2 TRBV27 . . TGTGCCAGCAGTTCGAACACCGGGGAGCTGTTTTTT CASSSNTGELFF
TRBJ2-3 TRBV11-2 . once TGTGCCAGCGAGTGGAGGGGGCGGAGCACAGATACGCAGTATTTT CASEWRGRSTDTQYF
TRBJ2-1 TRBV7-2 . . TGTGCCAGCAGCTCACTGTGGAGTGGCTCCTACAATGAGCAGTTCTTC CASSSLWSGSYNEQFF
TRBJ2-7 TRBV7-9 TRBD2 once TGTGCCAGCAGCGACCCGGGACTAGCGGGAGGCGAGCAGTACTTC CASSDPGLAGGEQYF
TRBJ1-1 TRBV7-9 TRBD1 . TGTGCCAGCAGCTTAGGAGGCAGGGGGGAGGAAGCTTTCTTT CASSLGGRGEEAFF
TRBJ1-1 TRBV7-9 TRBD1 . TGTGCCAGCACCGCCGGACAGGGGGGGACCACTGAAGCTTTCTTT CASTAGQGGTTEAFF
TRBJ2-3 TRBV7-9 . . TGTGCCAGCAGCTTAGACGGAGCACGCACAGATACGCAGTATTTT CASSLDGARTDTQYF
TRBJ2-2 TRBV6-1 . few TGTGCCAGCAGTGAATTAAGGGCCGGGGAGCTGTTTTTT CASSELRAGELFF
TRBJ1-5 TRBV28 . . TGTGCCAGCAGTCAAGACAGATATAGCAATCAGCCCCAGCATTTT CASSQDRYSNQPQHF
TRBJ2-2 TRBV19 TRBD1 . TGTGCCAGTATGAGACGGGGACAGGGTGGAGGGGAGCTGTTTTTT CASMRRGQGGGELFF
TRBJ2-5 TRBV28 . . TGTGCCAGCAAAATGGGGGGATCGTTAAAGACCCAGTACTTC CASKMGGSLKTQYF
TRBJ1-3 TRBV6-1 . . TGTGCCAGCCGCCTCGACAGGAACACCATATATTTT CASRLDRNTIYF
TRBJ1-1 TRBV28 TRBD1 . TGTGCCAGCAGTCTCGGGACAGGGAACACTGAAGCTTTCTTT CASSLGTGNTEAFF